Below, one T cell receptor (beta chain) is given with its context. What it recognizes is unknown. CD4+ T cells from unexposed donors were obtained before the COVID-19 pandemic (2011-2018). The cells were cultured for approximately ten days before CD4+ T cells were isolated. Cells permitting, SARS-CoV-2 S/N and four cold-coronavirus spikes were tested on unexposed-donor CD4+ T cells. The source of the sample is a study of CD4 T cells in relation to SARS-CoV-2 and coronaviruses. In the study overall: PBMCs were cultured with antigen for roughly 11 days before TCR beta sequencing. The negative reference was HIV-1 Nef peptide pool or peptide-free culture.

The V end lost 4 bases, the J end lost 1 base, and 2 bases lay between the germline ends. The CDR3 runs 11 residues. Germline V CDR1 and CDR2: SGHRS, YFSETQ. The study's findings and limits: No crossreactivity against non-spike viral proteins was tested here.

The protocol was immunoSEQ multiplex PCR, while the TCRdb copy is restricted to in-frame clones and leaves out a portion. The sample consists of approximately 20,000 clones, 60% to 85% of them appearing once. The rearrangement joins TRBV5-1 to TRBJ2-5; no definite D call. Specimen: CD4+ T cells from PBMCs, cultured in vitro. This clonotype was obtained from a human donor in good health. This CDR3 is CASSIQETQYF. The CDR3 DNA reads TGCGCCAGCAGCATCCAAGAGACCCAGTACTTC.